These 22 T cell receptor beta chains came from one sample sequenced in a study of blood T cell repertoires in COVID-19. The data were produced by immunoSEQ multiplex PCR, yet TCRdb's version contains in-frame clones alone and is incomplete. This sample has under 300,000 clones, with roughly 85% found just once. Specimen: peripheral blood. The origin of the receptors is a human donor in a cohort sampled during active COVID-19.

The chain is built from TRBV6-6 and TRBJ1-3; D may be TRBD1 (5 bases). V was cut by 8 bases and J by 2 bases, with 10 bases left in between. Germline values: CDR1 MNHNY, CDR2 SVGAGI (reference sequence). The CDR3 length is 13 residues. CDR3 DNA: TGTGCCAGCGAAAGGGGCGCTGGAAACACCATATATTTT. Its protein is CASERGAGNTIYF.

V is TRBV14 and J is TRBJ1-1, with a weak D call TRBD1 (5 bases). This CDR3 has 13 amino acids. CDR1 SGHDN and CDR2 FVKESK come from the germline V gene. V gave up 5 bases and J gave up 8 bases, with 15 bases separating them. CDR3 sequence (DNA): TGTGCCAGCAGCTCCCGGACTCGGGGGGAAGCTTTCTTT. Translating gives CASSSRTRGEAFF.

V gene TRBV6-1 combines with J gene TRBJ2-1; 9 nucleotides match TRBD2. This CDR3 contains 16 residues. In germline, CDR1 is MNHNS, CDR2 SASEGT. Germline trimming cut 3 bases from V and 0 bases from J; bases unmatched to any gene: 3. The CDR3 region has the DNA TGTGCCAGCAGTGAGAGTAGCGGGAGCTCCTACAATGAGCAGTTCTTC. Translating gives CASSESSGSSYNEQFF.

The rearrangement joins TRBV29-1 to TRBJ2-5, with D possibly matching TRBD1 (5 bases). The CDR3 totals 14 residues. With 4 bases removed from V and 4 bases from J, the gap between germline ends came to 16 bases. Germline CDR1 and CDR2: SQVTM and ANQGSEA. DNA for the CDR3: TGCAGCGTTGGCTTTGGTATTGGGGCAGAGACCCAGTACTTC. This gives the protein CSVGFGIGAETQYF.

This clone was seen more than once but under ten times. The V gene is TRBV6-6, the J gene TRBJ2-7; 7 bases are shared with TRBD1. J gave up 0 bases and V 4 bases, and 3 bases lay outside the gene matches. Germline values: CDR1 MNHNY, CDR2 SVGAGI (reference sequence). The CDR3 is made up of 14 amino acids. The DNA for the CDR3 is TGTGCCAGCAGTTCGGGACAGAGCTCCTACGAGCAGTACTTC. Translated: CASSSGQSSYEQYF.

The chain combines TRBV5-4 with TRBJ2-7; 13 positions agree with TRBD2. Losses at the gene ends were 4 bases for V and 2 bases for J; bases not matched to a gene: 6. Germline CDR1 and CDR2: SGHNT and YYREEE (reference sequence). This CDR3 is built from 16 residues. The CDR3 spells CASSLGLAGVPYEQYF. CDR3 coding DNA: TGTGCCAGCAGCCTCGGACTAGCGGGAGTGCCCTACGAGCAGTACTTC.

The gene calls are TRBV6-5 and TRBJ2-7; 8 nucleotides line up with TRBD2. Germline CDR1 and CDR2: MNHEY and SVGAGI. The CDR3 runs to 15 residues. J lost 3 bases, V lost 4 bases, and 8 bases had no gene match. Here the CDR3 DNA reads TGTGCCAGCAGTTCCCCCGGGACTAGTGGCTACGAGCAGTACTTC. Amino acids: CASSSPGTSGYEQYF.

The chain joins TRBV6-5 to TRBJ2-1; D might be TRBD2 (6 bases). Trimming removed 4 bases from V and 6 bases from J, with 19 bases in between. Germline V gene data show CDR1 as MNHEY and CDR2 as SVGAGI. The CDR3 has 16 amino acids. The CDR3 is CASSSGAGGPFNEQFF. DNA of the CDR3: TGTGCCAGCAGTTCCGGGGCCGGGGGACCCTTCAATGAGCAGTTCTTC.

The gene calls are TRBV6-6 and TRBJ1-1; 8 bases map to TRBD1. The CDR3 length is 12 residues. V lost 6 bases and J lost 8; bases outside the gene matches: 5. The germline V gene encodes CDR1 MNHNY and CDR2 SVGAGI (reference sequence). As DNA, the CDR3 is TGTGCCAGCAGCCCAGGACAGGGAGAAGCTTTCTTT. Encoded protein: CASSPGQGEAFF.

Only a few counts were recorded for this clone. This sequence joins TRBV2 and TRBJ1-1; D gene ambiguous. Trimming took 10 bases from V and 0 from J, leaving 12 bases between them. Germline V gene lookup returns CDR1 SNHLY and CDR2 FYNNEI. CDR3 size: 13 residues. The chain's CDR3 is CATTVFMNTEAFF. Here the CDR3 DNA reads TGTGCCACCACAGTCTTCATGAACACTGAAGCTTTCTTT.

The CDR3 is CAWSPGSQETQYF. The DNA for the CDR3 is TGTGCCTGGAGCCCCGGGTCTCAAGAGACCCAGTACTTC. The chain uses TRBV30 and TRBJ2-5, with no clear D. This CDR3 comprises 13 residues. V was pared by 3 bases and J by 2 bases, with 10 bases between. Germline-derived CDR1 and CDR2 are GTSNPN and SVGIG (reference sequence).

The chain links TRBV7-2 to TRBJ2-3, with D maybe TRBD1 (6 bases). CDR1 and CDR2 from the germline V gene are SGHTA and FQGNSA. The CDR3 has 16 residues. Between the trimmed V and J ends, which lost 5 bases and 6 bases, there was a span of 21 bases. CDR3 amino acids: CASSPRYLGARDTQYF. The CDR3 DNA follows: TGTGCCAGCAGCCCCCGTTATTTGGGGGCTCGTGATACGCAGTATTTT.

The chain carries TRBV7-9 and TRBJ1-1; the match to TRBD1 covers 8 bases. The ends lost 5 bases at V and 1 base at J; junction bases unmatched: 6. CDR3 length: 15 amino acids. CDR1 is SEHNR and CDR2 is FQNEAQ in the germline V gene (reference sequence). The CDR3 DNA follows: TGTGCCAGCAGCGCGGGACAGGTCCCGAACACTGAAGCTTTCTTT. This codes for CASSAGQVPNTEAFF.

The chain has TRBV13 and TRBJ2-3, with D perhaps TRBD2 (6 bases). Deletions cut 2 bases from V and 5 bases from J, with 8 bases between. Germline V gives CDR1 PRHDT, CDR2 FYEKMQ (reference sequence). The CDR3 consists of 13 residues. CDR3 sequence (DNA): TGTGCCAGCAGCTTAACGGGAGTAGATACGCAGTATTTT. This sequence encodes CASSLTGVDTQYF.

The chain links TRBV9 to TRBJ2-1; D perhaps matches TRBD1 (5 bases). Germline V CDR1 and CDR2: SGDLS, YYNGEE. This CDR3 region has 14 residues. V lost 2 bases, J lost 3 bases, and 9 bases lay in between. CDR3 nucleotide sequence: TGTGCCAGCAGCGTGATAGGGGACTACAATGAGCAGTTCTTC. Its translation: CASSVIGDYNEQFF.

The chain links TRBV6-6 to TRBJ2-1, with 10 bases that match TRBD1. Germline CDR1 is MNHNY and CDR2 is SVGAGI (reference sequence). The V and J ends lost 6 bases and 6 bases, in that order; junction bases with no gene match: 8. This CDR3 region has 15 residues. In nucleotides, the CDR3 is TGTGCCAGCAGGCCTCCCGGGACAGGGGCCAATGAGCAGTTCTTC. Protein: CASRPPGTGANEQFF.

This chain links TRBV7-2 with TRBJ2-7; 7 nucleotides align to TRBD1. V lost 0 bases, J lost 0 bases, and 8 bases stayed unmatched. Looked up from germline, CDR1 is SGHTA and CDR2 is FQGNSA. The CDR3 has 17 residues. The CDR3 spells CASSLATGISRSYEQYF. The CDR3 DNA reads TGTGCCAGCAGCTTAGCGACAGGGATCTCGCGCTCCTACGAGCAGTACTTC.

The CDR3 sequence is CASSQGLAGTGDTQYF. The CDR3 DNA sequence: TGCGCCAGCAGCCAAGGGCTAGCGGGAACCGGAGATACGCAGTATTTT. V gene TRBV4-1 combines with J gene TRBJ2-3; 9 nucleotides line up with TRBD2. V was clipped by 1 base and J by 5 bases; unmatched bases: 7. CDR1 is MGHRA and CDR2 is YSYEKL in the germline V gene. The CDR3 extends over 16 amino acids.

The chain joins TRBV5-1 to TRBJ2-7; D might be TRBD2 (6 bases). CDR1 is SGHRS and CDR2 is YFSETQ in the germline V gene. The CDR3 is 15 residues long. V was shortened by 2 bases and J by 5 bases, with 17 bases between the two germline ends. CDR3 residues: CASSLDGTGVDEQYF. The CDR3, as DNA: TGCGCCAGCAGCTTAGACGGGACGGGGGTTGACGAGCAGTACTTC. Full variable domain (missing parts from reference TRBV5-1 and TRBJ2-7): KAGVTQTPRYLIKTRGQQVTLSCSPISGHRSVSWYQQTPGQGLQFLFEYFSETQRNKGNFPGRFSGRQFSNSRSEMNVSTLELGDSALYLCASSLDGTGVDEQYFGPGTRLTVT.

CDR3 loop: CASSPGQGENYGYTF. The CDR3, as DNA: TGTGCCAGCTCCCCAGGACAGGGCGAGAACTATGGCTACACCTTC. The genes are TRBV18 and TRBJ1-2; 8 nucleotides match TRBD1. The V gene's germline CDR1 is KGHSH and CDR2 LQKENI. With 6 bases clipped from V and 2 bases from J, the junction kept 8 bases outside the gene matches. The CDR3 runs to 15 residues.

The chain carries TRBV5-8 and TRBJ1-6, with no clear D. Looked up from germline, CDR1 is SGHTS and CDR2 is YDEGEE. Trimming took 1 base from V and 8 from J, leaving 10 bases between them. There are 14 residues in the CDR3. CDR3 region: CASSLLDADSPLHF. CDR3 sequence (DNA): TGTGCCAGCAGCTTGTTGGATGCGGATTCACCCCTCCACTTT.

The gene calls are TRBV10-1 and TRBJ2-1; a weak D match, TRBD2 (5 bases). Trimming took off 5 bases at V and 8 bases at J, with 13 bases between the two ends. The CDR3 has 13 amino acids. Germline V gene lookup returns CDR1 WNHNN and CDR2 SYGVQD (reference sequence). CDR3 bases: TGCGCCAGCAGTAATCCGGCGAGGGATGAGCAGTTCTTC. It yields the protein CASSNPARDEQFF.